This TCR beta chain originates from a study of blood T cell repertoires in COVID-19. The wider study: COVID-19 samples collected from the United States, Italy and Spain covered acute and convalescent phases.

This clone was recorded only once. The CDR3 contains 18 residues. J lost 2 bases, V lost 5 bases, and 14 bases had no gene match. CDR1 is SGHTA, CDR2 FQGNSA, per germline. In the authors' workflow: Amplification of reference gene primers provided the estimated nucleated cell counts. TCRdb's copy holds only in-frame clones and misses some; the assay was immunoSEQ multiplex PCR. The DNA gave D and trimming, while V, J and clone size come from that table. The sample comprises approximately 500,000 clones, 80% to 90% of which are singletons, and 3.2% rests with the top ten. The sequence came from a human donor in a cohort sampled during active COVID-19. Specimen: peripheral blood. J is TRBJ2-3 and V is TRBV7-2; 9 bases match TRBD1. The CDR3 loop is CASSLRGTGGLDTDTQYF. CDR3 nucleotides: TGTGCCAGCAGCCTACGTGGTACAGGGGGCTTGGACACAGATACGCAGTATTTT.